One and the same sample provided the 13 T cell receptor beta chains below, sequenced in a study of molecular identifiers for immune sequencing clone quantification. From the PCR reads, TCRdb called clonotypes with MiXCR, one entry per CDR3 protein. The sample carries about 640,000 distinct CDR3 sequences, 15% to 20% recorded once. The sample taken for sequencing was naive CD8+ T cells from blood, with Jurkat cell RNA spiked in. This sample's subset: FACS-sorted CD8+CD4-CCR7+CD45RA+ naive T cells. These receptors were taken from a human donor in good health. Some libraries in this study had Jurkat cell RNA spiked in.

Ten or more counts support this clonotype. This chain's CDR3 is CASSYLEGRTEAFF. CDR3 sequence (DNA): TGTGCCAGCAGTTACTTAGAGGGGAGAACTGAAGCTTTCTTT. The chain joins TRBV6-2 or TRBV6-3 to TRBJ1-1; weak D call: TRBD1 (5 bases). The germline V gene has CDR1 MNHEY and CDR2 SVGEGT. Trimming took 1 base from V and 5 from J, leaving 11 bases between them. The CDR3 is made up of 14 amino acids.

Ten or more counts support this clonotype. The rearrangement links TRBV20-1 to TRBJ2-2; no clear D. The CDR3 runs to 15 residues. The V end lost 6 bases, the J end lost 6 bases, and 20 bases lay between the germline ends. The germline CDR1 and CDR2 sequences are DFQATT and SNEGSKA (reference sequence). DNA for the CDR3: TGCAGTGCACCACCCCCAGCATGGGATTCCGGGGAGCTGTTTTTT. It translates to CSAPPPAWDSGELFF.

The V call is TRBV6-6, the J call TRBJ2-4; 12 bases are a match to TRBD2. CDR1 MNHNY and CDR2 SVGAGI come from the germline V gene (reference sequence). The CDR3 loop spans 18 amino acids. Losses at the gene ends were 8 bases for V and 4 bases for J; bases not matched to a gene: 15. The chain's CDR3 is CASGDSLLAGGLKNIQYF. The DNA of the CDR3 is TGTGCCAGCGGAGACTCCCTGCTAGCGGGAGGGCTTAAAAACATTCAGTACTTC.

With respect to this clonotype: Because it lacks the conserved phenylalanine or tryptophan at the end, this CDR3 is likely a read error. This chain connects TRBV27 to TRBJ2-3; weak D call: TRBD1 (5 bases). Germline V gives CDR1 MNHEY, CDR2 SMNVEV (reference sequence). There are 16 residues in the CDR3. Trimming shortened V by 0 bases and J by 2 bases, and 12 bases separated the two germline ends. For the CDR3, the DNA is TGTGCCAGCAGTTTATCTCCCAGGGTCTACACAGATACGCAGTATTTA. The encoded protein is CASSLSPRVYTDTQYL.

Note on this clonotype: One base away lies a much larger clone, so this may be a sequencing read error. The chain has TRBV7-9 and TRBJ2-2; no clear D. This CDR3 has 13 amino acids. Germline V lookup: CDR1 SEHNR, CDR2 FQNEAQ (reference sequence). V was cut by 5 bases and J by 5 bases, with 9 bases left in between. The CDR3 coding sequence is TGTGCCAGCAGCGGATTAAGGACCGGGGAGCTGTTTTTT. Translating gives CASSGLRTGELFF.

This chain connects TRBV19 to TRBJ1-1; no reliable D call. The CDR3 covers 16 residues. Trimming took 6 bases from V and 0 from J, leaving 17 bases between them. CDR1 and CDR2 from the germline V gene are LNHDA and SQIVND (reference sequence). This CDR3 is CASRSGGHKMNTEAFF. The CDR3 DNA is TGTGCCAGTAGGAGTGGAGGGCACAAGATGAACACTGAAGCTTTCTTT.

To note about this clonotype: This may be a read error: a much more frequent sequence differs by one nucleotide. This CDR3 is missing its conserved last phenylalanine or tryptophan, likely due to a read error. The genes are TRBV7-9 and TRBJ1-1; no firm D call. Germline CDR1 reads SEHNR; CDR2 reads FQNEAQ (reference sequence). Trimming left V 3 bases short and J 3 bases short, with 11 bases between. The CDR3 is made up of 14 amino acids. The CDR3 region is CASSLVYGDTEAFL. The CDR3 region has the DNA TGTGCCAGCAGCTTGGTGTATGGCGACACTGAAGCTTTCCTT.

Here the CDR3 reads CASSPQAADRGEQYF. DNA of the CDR3: TGTGCCAGCAGCCCTCAGGCTGCTGACAGGGGCGAGCAGTACTTC. The chain has TRBV7-2 and TRBJ2-7, with 8 positions matching TRBD1. Per germline, CDR1 SGHTA and CDR2 FQGNSA. The CDR3 runs to 15 residues. Trimming cost V 5 bases and J 6 bases; bases outside gene matches: 12. The whole variable domain, remainder taken from reference TRBV7-2 and TRBJ2-7, is GAGVSQSPSNKVTEKGKDVELRCDPISGHTALYWYRQSLGQGLEFLIYFQGNSAPDKSGLPSDRFSAERTGGSVSTLTIQRTQQEDSAVYLCASSPQAADRGEQYFGPGTRLTVT.

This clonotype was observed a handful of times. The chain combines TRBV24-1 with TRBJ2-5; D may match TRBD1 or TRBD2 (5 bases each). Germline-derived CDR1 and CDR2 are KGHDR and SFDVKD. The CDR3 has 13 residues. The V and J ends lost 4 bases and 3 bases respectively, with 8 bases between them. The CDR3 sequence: CATSDRGEETQYF. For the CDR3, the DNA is TGTGCCACCAGTGACCGAGGGGAAGAGACCCAGTACTTC.

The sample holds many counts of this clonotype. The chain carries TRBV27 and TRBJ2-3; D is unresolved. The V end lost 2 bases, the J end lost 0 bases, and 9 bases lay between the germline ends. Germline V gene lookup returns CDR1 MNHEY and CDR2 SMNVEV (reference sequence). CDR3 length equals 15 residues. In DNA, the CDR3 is TGTGCCAGCAGTTTAGGGCGCTCTAGCACAGATACGCAGTATTTT. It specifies CASSLGRSSTDTQYF.

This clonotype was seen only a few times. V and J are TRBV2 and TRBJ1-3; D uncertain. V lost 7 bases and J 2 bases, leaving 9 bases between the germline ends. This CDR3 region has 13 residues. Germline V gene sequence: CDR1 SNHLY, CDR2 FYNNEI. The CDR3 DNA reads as TGTGCCAGCAATCTGGAAACTGGAAACACCATATATTTT. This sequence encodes CASNLETGNTIYF.

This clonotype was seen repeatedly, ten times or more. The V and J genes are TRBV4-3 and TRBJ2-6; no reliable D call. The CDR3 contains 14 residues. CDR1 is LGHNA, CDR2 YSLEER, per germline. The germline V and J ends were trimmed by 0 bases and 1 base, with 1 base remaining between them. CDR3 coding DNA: TGCGCCAGCAGCCAAGAGTCTGGGGCCAACGTCCTGACTTTC. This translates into CASSQESGANVLTF.

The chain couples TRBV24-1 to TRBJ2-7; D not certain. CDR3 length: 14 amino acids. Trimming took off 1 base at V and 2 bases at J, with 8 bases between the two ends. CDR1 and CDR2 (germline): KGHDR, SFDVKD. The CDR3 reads CATSDFGNPYEQYF. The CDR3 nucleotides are TGTGCCACCAGTGATTTTGGTAATCCCTACGAGCAGTACTTC.